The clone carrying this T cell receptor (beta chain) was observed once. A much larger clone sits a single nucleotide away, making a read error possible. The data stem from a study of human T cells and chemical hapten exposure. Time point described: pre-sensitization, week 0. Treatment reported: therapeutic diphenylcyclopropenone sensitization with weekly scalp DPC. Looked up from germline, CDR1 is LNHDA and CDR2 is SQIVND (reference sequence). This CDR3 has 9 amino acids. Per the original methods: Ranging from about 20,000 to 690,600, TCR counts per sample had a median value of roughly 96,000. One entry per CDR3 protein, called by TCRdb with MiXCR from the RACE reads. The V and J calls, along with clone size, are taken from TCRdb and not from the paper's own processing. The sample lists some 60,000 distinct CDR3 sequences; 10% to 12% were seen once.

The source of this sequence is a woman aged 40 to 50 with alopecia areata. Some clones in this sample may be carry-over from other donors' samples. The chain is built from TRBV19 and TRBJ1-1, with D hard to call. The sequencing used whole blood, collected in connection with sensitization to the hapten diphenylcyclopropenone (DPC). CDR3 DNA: TGTGCCGGTAGTAGGGAAGCTTTCTTT. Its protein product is CAGSREAFF. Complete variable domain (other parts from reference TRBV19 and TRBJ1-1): DGGITQSPKYLFRKEGQNVTLSCEQNLNHDAMYWYRQDPGQGLRLIYYSQIVNDFQKGDIAEGYSVSREKKESFPLTVTSAQKNPTAFYLCAGSREAFFGQGTRLTVV.